Each of the 16 T cell receptor beta chains below was sequenced from the same sample in a study of T cells after yellow fever vaccination. TCRdb itself ran the 5' RACE reads through MiXCR, one entry per CDR3 protein. The data show about 130,000 distinct CDR3 sequences, more than 7.5% seen once. The material sequenced was CD8+ T cells sorted from PBMCs, taken on the day of the yellow fever booster vaccination. The receptors were gathered from a man between 18 and 29 years old who received the YFV17D yellow fever vaccine.

In this sample, this clonotype turned up a few times. J is TRBJ2-5 and V is TRBV12-3 or TRBV12-4, with no clear D. The V end was cut by 6 bases, the J end by 4 bases, with 6 bases between. This CDR3 has 11 residues. The CDR3 spells CASRSAETQYF. The DNA of the CDR3 is TGTGCCAGCAGGTCCGCAGAGACCCAGTACTTC.

The V call is TRBV12-3 or TRBV12-4, the J call TRBJ2-6; D not resolved. This CDR3 is 13 amino acids long. V lost 7 bases to trimming and J lost 4 bases, with 8 bases between them. CDR3 nucleotides: TGTGCCAGCACCCACGCAGGGGCCAACGTCCTGACTTTC. Translation gives CASTHAGANVLTF.

This clonotype was seen a few times. The V call is TRBV7-9, the J call TRBJ1-2; no reliable D call. The germline V and J ends were trimmed by 4 bases and 2 bases, with 14 bases remaining between them. CDR1 and CDR2 from the germline V gene are SEHNR and FQNEAQ (reference sequence). CDR3 size: 15 residues. CDR3 region: CASSSSRRRNYGYTF. CDR3 sequence (DNA): TGTGCCAGCAGCTCCTCGCGGAGGAGGAACTATGGCTACACCTTC.

The CDR3 DNA reads TGTGCCAGCCCCGTCGGGGGGGTCGGAGCTTTCTTT. As protein: CASPVGGVGAFF. This chain connects TRBV2 to TRBJ1-1; D possibly corresponds to TRBD1 (5 bases). The V end lost 8 bases, the J end lost 10 bases, and 17 bases lay between the germline ends. The germline V gene encodes CDR1 SNHLY and CDR2 FYNNEI. This CDR3 comprises 12 residues.

This clonotype was seen only a few times. The J gene is TRBJ2-1, the V gene TRBV28, with D unclear. Germline V CDR1 and CDR2: MDHEN, SYDVKM. CDR3 length: 15 residues. Trimming took off 2 bases at V and 5 bases at J, with 13 bases between the two ends. The DNA of the CDR3 is TGTGCCAGCAGTTTAGAAGCAGCCAATAACAATGAGCAGTTCTTC. This sequence encodes CASSLEAANNNEQFF.

The chain combines TRBV5-1 with TRBJ2-7; TRBD2 is a possible D gene (5 bases). The CDR3 has 13 residues. Per the germline V gene, CDR1 is SGHRS and CDR2 is YFSETQ. Trimming left V 4 bases short and J 5 bases short, with 13 bases between. The CDR3 DNA follows: TGCGCCAGCAGCCCGGGAAGGACGCACGAGCAGTACTTC. This gives the protein CASSPGRTHEQYF.

The V gene is TRBV27, the J gene TRBJ1-2; TRBD1 is a possible D gene (5 bases). The V end was cut by 0 bases, the J end by 2 bases, with 10 bases between. In germline, CDR1 is MNHEY, CDR2 SMNVEV (reference sequence). The CDR3 sequence is 15 residues long. In DNA, the CDR3 is TGTGCCAGCAGTTTATCCCCAGGGTTGAACTATGGCTACACCTTC. Residues: CASSLSPGLNYGYTF.

Only a few counts were recorded for this clonotype. V is TRBV29-1 and J is TRBJ2-1; 8 nucleotides line up with TRBD1. Germline CDR1 reads SQVTM; CDR2 reads ANQGSEA. The ends lost 4 bases at V and 8 bases at J; junction bases unmatched: 7. CDR3 length equals 13 residues. Here the CDR3 DNA reads TGCAGCGTTGCCAGGGGGCCTGGGTATGAGCAGTTCTTC. Translated, it gives CSVARGPGYEQFF.

The chain links TRBV6-2 or TRBV6-3 to TRBJ2-7; D might be TRBD2 (5 bases). CDR3 size: 13 residues. Trimming removed 5 bases from V and 0 bases from J, with 8 bases in between. Germline assignment: CDR1 MNHEY and CDR2 SVGEGT. In nucleotides, the CDR3 is TGTGCCAGCAGTCCGGGAAGCTCCTACGAGCAGTACGTC. It codes for CASSPGSSYEQYV.

This clonotype was seen a few times. V and J are TRBV6-6 and TRBJ1-4, with D possibly TRBD1 on 6 matching bases. This CDR3 is 16 amino acids long. The V end was cut by 2 bases, the J end by 5 bases, with 15 bases between. Germline V gene sequence: CDR1 MNHNY, CDR2 SVGAGI (reference sequence). CDR3 protein: CASSYTPRGTNEKLFF. CDR3 bases: TGTGCCAGCAGTTACACACCCCGGGGGACAAATGAAAAACTGTTTTTT.

This clonotype appeared a few times. V usage is TRBV4-3 and J usage is TRBJ2-7; D gene uncertain. Germline V gives CDR1 LGHNA, CDR2 YSLEER. This CDR3 is 13 amino acids long. V was shortened by 0 bases and J by 6 bases, with 9 bases between the two germline ends. This CDR3 reads CASSQEVNAEQYF. The CDR3 nucleotides are TGCGCCAGCAGCCAAGAAGTTAATGCCGAGCAGTACTTC.

This clonotype was seen many times. This sequence joins TRBV7-2 and TRBJ2-1; 9 positions match TRBD2. Germline V CDR1 and CDR2: SGHTA, FQGNSA. V lost 1 base to trimming and J lost 2 bases; unmatched junction nucleotides: 6. The CDR3 is 17 residues long. The CDR3, as DNA: TGTGCCAGCAGCTTAGGGCTAGCGGGGAACCCCTACAATGAGCAGTTCTTC. It is translated as CASSLGLAGNPYNEQFF. The full variable domain, its missing parts supplied by reference TRBV7-2 and TRBJ2-1, is GAGVSQSPSNKVTEKGKDVELRCDPISGHTALYWYRQSLGQGLEFLIYFQGNSAPDKSGLPSDRFSAERTGGSVSTLTIQRTQQEDSAVYLCASSLGLAGNPYNEQFFGPGTRLTVL.

The table lists this clonotype with a few counts. A clone one base away is much larger, so this may be a read error. The chain recombines TRBV6-5 with TRBJ1-5; D is ambiguous. Germline loops: CDR1 MNHEY, CDR2 SVGAGI. There are 13 residues in the CDR3. The V and J ends lost 2 bases and 1 base respectively, with 3 bases between them. CDR3 DNA sequence: TGTGCCAGCAGTTACGGGAGCAATCAGCCCCAGCATTTT. Translated, it gives CASSYGSNQPQHF.

This clonotype was seen a single time. V is TRBV19 and J is TRBJ1-1; D is undetermined. The CDR3 is 13 residues long. V lost 6 bases, J lost 4 bases, and 12 bases lay in between. Germline V gene lookup returns CDR1 LNHDA and CDR2 SQIVND (reference sequence). The chain's CDR3 is CASSLPGLTEAFF. CDR3 sequence (DNA): TGTGCCAGTAGCCTTCCAGGACTCACTGAAGCTTTCTTT.

This clonotype has a handful of counts. V is TRBV20-1 and J is TRBJ2-2, with D possibly matching TRBD1 (5 bases). This CDR3 spans 15 amino acids. V lost 1 base and J lost 2, with 11 bases in between. Germline V gene lookup returns CDR1 DFQATT and CDR2 SNEGSKA (reference sequence). CDR3: CSARVQGSNTGELFF. The CDR3, as DNA: TGCAGTGCTAGAGTGCAGGGATCAAACACCGGGGAGCTGTTTTTT.

This clonotype was detected a few times. The rearrangement links TRBV4-3 to TRBJ2-5; D gene uncertain. Germline assignment: CDR1 LGHNA and CDR2 YSLEER. Trimming pared 9 bases from V and 0 bases from J, leaving 5 bases between. The CDR3 has 11 residues. The CDR3 reads CASSDQETQYF. The DNA of the CDR3 is TGCGCCAGTAGTGACCAAGAGACCCAGTACTTC.